The 23 T cell receptor beta chains below all came from one sample that was sequenced in a study of post-analysis software for immune sequencing data. cDNA libraries for TCR beta contained unique molecular identifiers. Each CDR3 protein is one row after TCRdb ran MiXCR on the PCR reads. The sample lists about 620,000 distinct CDR3 sequences; 44% were seen once. Overall study results and limits: Included in a set of about 5 TRBV segments more frequent in patients than controls were TRBV5-6, TRBV5-1 and TRBV20-1.

No antigen has been identified for these receptors. Sequencing was done on a sample of blood. Receptors originate from a girl aged 5-17 years with multiple sclerosis.

This clonotype was observed a handful of times. The rearrangement joins TRBV5-1 to TRBJ2-1; 14 nucleotides align to TRBD2. The V segment lost 5 bases and the J segment 6 bases; nucleotides outside the gene matches: 7. Germline CDR1 is SGHRS and CDR2 is YFSETQ. This CDR3 is built from 16 residues. The CDR3 loop reads CASSQGLAGGFNEQFF. The CDR3 coding sequence is TGCGCCAGCAGTCAAGGACTAGCGGGGGGCTTCAATGAGCAGTTCTTC.

The CDR3 coding sequence is TGCGCCAGCAGCTTTGGAGGGGCCACTGAAGCTTTCTTT. Translating it yields CASSFGGATEAFF. The rearrangement uses TRBV5-1 and TRBJ1-1, with D maybe TRBD1 (5 bases). Germline assignment: CDR1 SGHRS and CDR2 YFSETQ. The CDR3 spans 13 residues. V was clipped by 2 bases and J by 4 bases, with 9 bases between them. Based on the CDR3 plus reference TRBV5-1 and TRBJ1-1, the full variable domain is KAGVTQTPRYLIKTRGQQVTLSCSPISGHRSVSWYQQTPGQGLQFLFEYFSETQRNKGNFPGRFSGRQFSNSRSEMNVSTLELGDSALYLCASSFGGATEAFFGQGTRLTVV.

The V call is TRBV5-1, the J call TRBJ2-7, with no clear D. Between the trimmed V and J ends, which lost 0 bases and 6 bases, there was a span of 16 bases. The CDR3 runs to 15 residues. Germline V gene lookup returns CDR1 SGHRS and CDR2 YFSETQ. The CDR3 spells CASSLAGIDLFEQYF. The DNA of the CDR3 is TGCGCCAGCAGCTTGGCCGGTATAGACTTGTTCGAGCAGTACTTC.

The chain joins TRBV27 to TRBJ2-7; possibly TRBD1 for D (5 bases). The J call may be incorrect, as the DNA end agrees better with TRBJ2-5. This CDR3 contains 15 residues. Germline V gene lookup returns CDR1 MNHEY and CDR2 SMNVEV (reference sequence). The CDR3 bases are TGTGCCAGCAGTTTATCAAACAGGCACCAAGAGACCCAGTACTTC. This translates into CASSLSNRHQETQYF.

The table lists this clonotype with a few counts. V and J are TRBV5-1 and TRBJ1-2; 7 nucleotides line up with TRBD1. CDR3 size: 16 residues. Trimming cost V 7 bases and J 2 bases; bases outside gene matches: 14. Germline assignment: CDR1 SGHRS and CDR2 YFSETQ. The CDR3 sequence: CASSRGANAANYGYTF. DNA for the CDR3: TGCGCCAGCTCCAGGGGGGCGAACGCTGCGAACTATGGCTACACCTTC.

J is TRBJ1-4 and V is TRBV6-5, with D possibly TRBD1 on 6 matching bases. The germline CDR1 and CDR2 sequences are MNHEY and SVGAGI. The ends were cut back, 0 bases at V and 8 bases at J, with 13 bases in the middle. The CDR3 covers 15 residues. The CDR3 DNA follows: TGTGCCAGCAGTTACTCACAGGGTGGTTGGGAAAAACTGTTTTTT. Protein: CASSYSQGGWEKLFF.

This chain joins TRBV5-1 and TRBJ2-3; 8 bases align to TRBD2. CDR3 length: 15 amino acids. After removal of 3 bases from V and 2 bases from J, the junction contained 5 bases not matched to a gene. Germline V gives CDR1 SGHRS, CDR2 YFSETQ. CDR3 loop: CASSWVAGITDTQYF. For the CDR3, the DNA is TGCGCCAGCAGCTGGGTAGCGGGAATCACAGATACGCAGTATTTT.

This clonotype was found a few times. V and J are TRBV20-1 and TRBJ1-2; no clear D gene. Germline V CDR1 and CDR2: DFQATT, SNEGSKA (reference sequence). Trimming removed 3 bases from V and 4 bases from J, with 21 bases in between. The CDR3 loop spans 16 amino acids. The CDR3 sequence is CSASHHGREGGYGYTF. In DNA form, the CDR3 reads TGCAGTGCTAGCCACCATGGGAGAGAAGGTGGCTATGGCTACACCTTC.

The rearrangement links TRBV10-3 to TRBJ2-5; D remains unclear. The tail of the sequence fits TRBJ2-7 better, so the J call may be wrong. The CDR3 is made up of 13 amino acids. CDR1 and CDR2 (germline): ENHRY, SYGVKD. CDR3 residues: CAISSDTYYEQYF. The CDR3 nucleotides read TGTGCCATCAGCTCCGACACGTACTACGAGCAGTACTTC.

J is TRBJ1-2 and V is TRBV7-2; TRBD1 aligns across 8 bases. The germline V gene has CDR1 SGHTA and CDR2 FQGNSA. V shed 4 bases and J 1 base; nucleotides not matched to a gene: 8. The CDR3 extends over 16 amino acids. The CDR3: CASSSTGTGLNYGYTF. CDR3 in DNA: TGTGCCAGCAGCTCTACCGGGACAGGACTTAACTATGGCTACACCTTC.

The chain combines TRBV20-1 with TRBJ2-5; possibly TRBD1 for D (5 bases). The CDR3 spans 13 residues. The germline gives CDR1 DFQATT, CDR2 SNEGSKA (reference sequence). The V end was cut by 0 bases, the J end by 5 bases, with 10 bases between. The CDR3 bases are TGCAGTGCTAGAGACTCCCCAGGGGAGACCCAGTACTTC. It is translated as CSARDSPGETQYF.

The sample holds a few counts of this clonotype. J is TRBJ1-5 and V is TRBV15, with D unclear. The length of the CDR3 is 17 residues. V lost 1 base and J lost 0, with 13 bases in between. CDR1 is LNHNV, CDR2 YYDKDF, per germline (reference sequence). The CDR3 DNA sequence: TGTGCCACCAGCAGAGTTGCGGGATCTTATAGCAATCAGCCCCAGCATTTT. Translation gives CATSRVAGSYSNQPQHF.

In its sample, this clonotype was seen a few times. The CDR3 loop reads CASSREDYTQYF. The CDR3 region has the DNA TGCGCCAGCAGCCGAGAAGATTATACGCAGTATTTT. The gene calls are TRBV4-1 and TRBJ2-3, with D uncertain. The CDR3 length is 12 residues. Germline V gives CDR1 MGHRA, CDR2 YSYEKL. V was shortened by 4 bases and J by 7 bases, with 9 bases between the two germline ends.

V gene TRBV10-3 combines with J gene TRBJ2-1; 12 nucleotides align to TRBD2. CDR3 length: 15 amino acids. Unmatched junction bases numbered 6, after V lost 6 bases and J lost 6 bases. CDR1 and CDR2 from the germline V gene are ENHRY and SYGVKD. The CDR3 here is CAISEGLAGSNEQFF. The CDR3 DNA reads as TGTGCCATCAGCGAGGGACTAGCGGGCAGCAATGAGCAGTTCTTC.

In regard to this clonotype: A much larger clone is a single base away; this may be a read error. The chain couples TRBV7-2 to TRBJ2-3; D gene unclear. Trimming cost V 5 bases and J 5 bases, with 8 bases left between them. The CDR3 runs 12 residues. Germline V lookup: CDR1 SGHTA, CDR2 FQGNSA. The CDR3 is CASSPSIDTQYF. As DNA, the CDR3 is TGTGCCAGCAGCCCCTCCATAGATACGCAGTATTTT.

This clonotype was seen a handful of times. This sequence joins TRBV12-5 and TRBJ2-1, with D perhaps given as TRBD1 or TRBD2 (5 bases each). V lost 1 base, J lost 2 bases, and 15 bases lay in between. The CDR3 has 17 amino acids. Germline loops: CDR1 LGHNT, CDR2 FRNRAP. The CDR3 reads CASGLGGRGRAYNEQFF. For the CDR3, the DNA is TGTGCTAGTGGTTTGGGGGGACGGGGCAGGGCCTACAATGAGCAGTTCTTC.

This chain joins TRBV7-2 and TRBJ2-5; TRBD1 matches at 7 bases. The J call may be faulty, since TRBJ2-7 better matches the DNA end. Germline CDR1 is SGHTA and CDR2 is FQGNSA. The length of the CDR3 is 14 residues. This chain's CDR3 is CASSLGSRGNEQYF. CDR3 sequence (DNA): TGTGCCAGCAGCTTAGGATCCAGGGGGAACGAGCAGTACTTC.

Remarks on this clonotype: Sequence at one end of the junction differs from germline and may be a read error. The rearrangement links TRBV7-8 to TRBJ1-6, with a tentative D call TRBD1 (5 bases). The CDR3 runs to 13 residues. Germline assignment: CDR1 SGHVS and CDR2 FQNEAQ. This CDR3 reads CAPAPGLESPPHF. CDR3 nucleotide sequence: TGTGCTCCAGCTCCGGGACTAGAGTCACCCCCCCACTTT.

Only one count was recorded for this clonotype. V usage is TRBV6-5 and J usage is TRBJ2-1; TRBD1 matches 7 bases. Matching the DNA end better, TRBJ2-7 makes the J call doubtful. Germline CDR1 and CDR2: MNHEY and SVGAGI. The CDR3 is 12 residues long. CDR3 coding DNA: TGTGCCAGTGGACAGGAAGCCTACGAGCAGTACTTC. The encoded protein is CASGQEAYEQYF.

The chain links TRBV5-1 to TRBJ2-1; TRBD2 agrees at 9 bases. V trimming: 0 bases; J trimming: 5 bases; junction bases outside the gene matches: 9. Germline V CDR1 and CDR2: SGHRS, YFSETQ. The CDR3 extends over 17 amino acids. CDR3 DNA sequence: TGCGCCAGCAGCTTGGGACCTTCGGGACTAGCAGACAATGAGCAGTTCTTC. Protein product: CASSLGPSGLADNEQFF.

The J gene is TRBJ1-2, the V gene TRBV20-1, with D maybe TRBD1 (5 bases). Trimming took off 3 bases at V and 0 bases at J, with 14 bases between the two ends. Germline lookup yields CDR1 DFQATT and CDR2 SNEGSKA (reference sequence). This CDR3 spans 15 amino acids. The CDR3 spells CSARPPGPANYGYTF. CDR3 nucleotides: TGCAGTGCTAGGCCTCCAGGGCCAGCTAACTATGGCTACACCTTC.

The chain carries TRBV29-1 and TRBJ2-1; D is ambiguous. Per the germline V gene, CDR1 is SQVTM and CDR2 is ANQGSEA. The CDR3 loop spans 12 amino acids. The V gene lost 4 bases and the J gene lost 6 bases, with 10 bases spanning the gap. The CDR3 DNA is TGCAGCGTTGGACACCGGAGCAATGAGCAGTTCTTC. Translated, it gives CSVGHRSNEQFF.

The rearrangement joins TRBV12-5 to TRBJ1-2, with D possibly TRBD1 on 5 matching bases. The CDR3 totals 15 residues. Germline loops: CDR1 LGHNT, CDR2 FRNRAP. Trimming took 6 bases from V and 3 from J, leaving 17 bases between them. The CDR3 DNA is TGTGCTAGTGGGGAGGACACGGAGATTTACTATGGCTACACCTTC. As protein: CASGEDTEIYYGYTF.